These 4 T cell receptor beta chains came from one sample sequenced in a study of shared clonotypes between healthy human individuals. Generated by immunoSEQ multiplex PCR, the TCRdb table keeps only in-frame clones and is missing some. The data show over a million clones, over 95% seen once. The material sequenced was naive CD4+ T cells sorted from blood. Documented subset: CD45RA+ positively selected. Every receptor here comes from a man aged 25 to 45 in good health.

The rearrangement links TRBV27 to TRBJ2-2; D uncertain. V was clipped by 1 base and J by 3 bases, with 12 bases between them. The CDR3 runs to 16 residues. Looked up from germline, CDR1 is MNHEY and CDR2 is SMNVEV (reference sequence). For the CDR3, the DNA is TGTGCCAGCAGTTTATTAGGTGACATACACACCGGGGAGCTGTTTTTT. Its translation is CASSLLGDIHTGELFF.

This clone is a singleton in its sample. J is TRBJ1-4 and V is TRBV7-8; D is perhaps TRBD1 (5 bases). Germline V gives CDR1 SGHVS, CDR2 FQNEAQ. The ends were cut back, 2 bases at V and 6 bases at J, with 10 bases in the middle. The CDR3 consists of 14 residues. CDR3 nucleotide sequence: TGTGCCAGCAGCTTAAGGGGCAGGGATGAAAAACTGTTTTTT. This codes for CASSLRGRDEKLFF.

The rearrangement joins TRBV10-3 to TRBJ2-1; D not certain. Trimming took off 3 bases at V and 8 bases at J, with 5 bases between the two ends. Germline loops: CDR1 ENHRY, CDR2 SYGVKD. The CDR3 has 11 amino acids. The CDR3 DNA follows: TGTGCCATCAGTGATCACGATGAGCAGTTCTTC. It codes for CAISDHDEQFF.

V is TRBV6-1 and J is TRBJ2-3; 10 bases fit TRBD2. The V segment lost 1 base and the J segment 6 bases; nucleotides outside the gene matches: 4. CDR1 is MNHNS, CDR2 SASEGT, per germline. The CDR3 sequence is 15 residues long. The CDR3 spells CASSEVAGGRDTQYF. The CDR3 DNA sequence: TGTGCCAGCAGTGAAGTAGCGGGAGGTAGGGATACGCAGTATTTT.